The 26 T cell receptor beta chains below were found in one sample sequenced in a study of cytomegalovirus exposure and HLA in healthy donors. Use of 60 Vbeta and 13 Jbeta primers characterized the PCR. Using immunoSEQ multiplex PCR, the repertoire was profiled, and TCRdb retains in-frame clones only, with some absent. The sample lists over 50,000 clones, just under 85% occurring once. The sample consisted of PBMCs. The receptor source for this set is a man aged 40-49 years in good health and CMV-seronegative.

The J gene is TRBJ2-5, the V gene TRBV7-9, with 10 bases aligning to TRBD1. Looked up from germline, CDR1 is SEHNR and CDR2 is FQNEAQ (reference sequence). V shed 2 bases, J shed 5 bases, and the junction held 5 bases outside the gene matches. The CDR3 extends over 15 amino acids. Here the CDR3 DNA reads TGTGCCAGCAGCTTAAGGACAGGGGGTGGCGAGACCCAGTACTTC. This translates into CASSLRTGGGETQYF.

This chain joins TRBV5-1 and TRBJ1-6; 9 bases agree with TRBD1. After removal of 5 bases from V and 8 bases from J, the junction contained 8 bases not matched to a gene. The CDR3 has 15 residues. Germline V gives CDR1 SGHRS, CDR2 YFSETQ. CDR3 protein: CASREEGTGYSPLHF. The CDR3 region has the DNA TGCGCCAGCAGAGAGGAGGGGACAGGGTATTCACCCCTCCACTTT.

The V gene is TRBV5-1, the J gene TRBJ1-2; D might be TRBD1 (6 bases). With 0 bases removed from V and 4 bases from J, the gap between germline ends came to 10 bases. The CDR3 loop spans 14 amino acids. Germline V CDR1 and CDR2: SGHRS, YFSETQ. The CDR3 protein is CASSLDRTAYGYTF. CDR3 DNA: TGCGCCAGCAGCTTGGACAGGACAGCCTATGGCTACACCTTC. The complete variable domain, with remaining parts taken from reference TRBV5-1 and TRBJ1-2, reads KAGVTQTPRYLIKTRGQQVTLSCSPISGHRSVSWYQQTPGQGLQFLFEYFSETQRNKGNFPGRFSGRQFSNSRSEMNVSTLELGDSALYLCASSLDRTAYGYTFGSGTRLTVV.

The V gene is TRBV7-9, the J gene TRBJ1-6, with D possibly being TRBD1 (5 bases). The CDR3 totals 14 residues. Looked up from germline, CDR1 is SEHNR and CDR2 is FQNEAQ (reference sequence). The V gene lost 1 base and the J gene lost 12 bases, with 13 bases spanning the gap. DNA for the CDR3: TGTGCCAGCAGCTTAGTAGGACAAAACGTACCCCTCCACTTT. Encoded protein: CASSLVGQNVPLHF.

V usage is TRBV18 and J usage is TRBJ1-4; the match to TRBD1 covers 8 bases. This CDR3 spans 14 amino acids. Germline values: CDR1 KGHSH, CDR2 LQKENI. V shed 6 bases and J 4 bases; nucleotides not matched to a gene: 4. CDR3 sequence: CASSQGADNEKLFF. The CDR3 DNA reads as TGTGCCAGCTCGCAGGGGGCGGATAATGAAAAACTGTTTTTT.

The CDR3 sequence: CAWAPGGPEVTLHF. The DNA of the CDR3 is TGTGCCTGGGCACCCGGCGGGCCAGAGGTGACCCTCCACTTT. The chain links TRBV30 to TRBJ1-6; D remains ambiguous. The CDR3 totals 14 residues. V gave up 5 bases and J gave up 14 bases, with 22 bases separating them. The germline CDR1 and CDR2 sequences are GTSNPN and SVGIG (reference sequence).

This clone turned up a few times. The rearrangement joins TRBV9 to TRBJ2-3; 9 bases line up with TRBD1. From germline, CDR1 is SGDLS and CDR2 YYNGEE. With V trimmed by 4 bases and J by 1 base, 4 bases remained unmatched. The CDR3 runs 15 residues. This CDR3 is CASSPRTGGTDTQYF. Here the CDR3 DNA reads TGTGCCAGCAGCCCTCGGACAGGGGGCACAGATACGCAGTATTTT.

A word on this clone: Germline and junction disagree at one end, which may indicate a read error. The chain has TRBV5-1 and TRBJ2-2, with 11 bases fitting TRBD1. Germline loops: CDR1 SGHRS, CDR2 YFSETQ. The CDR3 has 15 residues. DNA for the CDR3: TGCGCCAGCAGTTTGGGACAGGGGGGAACCGGGGAGCTGTTTTTT. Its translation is CASSLGQGGTGELFF.

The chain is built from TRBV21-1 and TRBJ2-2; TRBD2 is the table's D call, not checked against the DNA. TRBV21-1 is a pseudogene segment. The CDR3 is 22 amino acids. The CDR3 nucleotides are TGTGCCAGCAGCAAAGACGGCCCCCGCTTAACTCGCACCCGGGGGGCCCCCGGGGAGCTGTTTTTT. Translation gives CASSKDGPRLTRTRGAPGELFF.

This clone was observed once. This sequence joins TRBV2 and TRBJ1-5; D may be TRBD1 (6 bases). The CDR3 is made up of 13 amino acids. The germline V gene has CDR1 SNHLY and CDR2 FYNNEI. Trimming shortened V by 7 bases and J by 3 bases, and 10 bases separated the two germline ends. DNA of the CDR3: TGTGCCAGCAATCGGGACACCAATCAGCCCCAGCATTTT. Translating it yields CASNRDTNQPQHF. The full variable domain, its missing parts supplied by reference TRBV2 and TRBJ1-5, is EPEVTQTPSHQVTQMGQEVILRCVPISNHLYFYWYRQILGQKVEFLVSFYNNEISEKSEIFDDQFSVERPDGSNFTLKIRSTKLEDSAMYFCASNRDTNQPQHFGDGTRLSIL.

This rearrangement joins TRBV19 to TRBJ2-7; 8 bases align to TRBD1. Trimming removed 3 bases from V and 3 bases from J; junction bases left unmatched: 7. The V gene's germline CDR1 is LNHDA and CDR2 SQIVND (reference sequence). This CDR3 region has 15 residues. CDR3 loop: CASSMRDRPNYEQYF. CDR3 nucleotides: TGTGCCAGTAGTATGAGGGACAGGCCAAACTACGAGCAGTACTTC.

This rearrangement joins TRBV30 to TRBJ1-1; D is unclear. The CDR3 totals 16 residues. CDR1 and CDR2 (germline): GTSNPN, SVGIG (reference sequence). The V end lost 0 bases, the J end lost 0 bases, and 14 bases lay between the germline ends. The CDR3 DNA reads TGTGCCTGGAGTGTACTGGGCAGAAACATGAACACTGAAGCTTTCTTT. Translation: CAWSVLGRNMNTEAFF.

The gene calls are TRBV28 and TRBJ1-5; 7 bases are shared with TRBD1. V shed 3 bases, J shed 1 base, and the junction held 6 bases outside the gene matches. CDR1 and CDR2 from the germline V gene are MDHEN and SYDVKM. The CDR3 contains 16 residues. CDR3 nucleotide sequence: TGTGCCAGCAGTTTTCTTTGGGGACAGAGCAATCAGCCCCAGCATTTT. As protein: CASSFLWGQSNQPQHF.

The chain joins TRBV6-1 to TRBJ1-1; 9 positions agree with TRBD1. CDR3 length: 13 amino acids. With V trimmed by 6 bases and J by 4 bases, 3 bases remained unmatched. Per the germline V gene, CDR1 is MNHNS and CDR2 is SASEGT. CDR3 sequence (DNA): TGTGCCAGCAGGAAGACAGGGGGCACTGAAGCTTTCTTT. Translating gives CASRKTGGTEAFF.

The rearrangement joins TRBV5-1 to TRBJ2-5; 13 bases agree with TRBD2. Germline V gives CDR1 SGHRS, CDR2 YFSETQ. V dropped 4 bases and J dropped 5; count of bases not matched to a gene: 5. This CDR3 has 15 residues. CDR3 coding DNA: TGCGCCAGCAGCACTAGCGGGGGGGCCCTTGAGACCCAGTACTTC. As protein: CASSTSGGALETQYF. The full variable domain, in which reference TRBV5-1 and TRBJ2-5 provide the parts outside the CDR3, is KAGVTQTPRYLIKTRGQQVTLSCSPISGHRSVSWYQQTPGQGLQFLFEYFSETQRNKGNFPGRFSGRQFSNSRSEMNVSTLELGDSALYLCASSTSGGALETQYFGPGTRLLVL.

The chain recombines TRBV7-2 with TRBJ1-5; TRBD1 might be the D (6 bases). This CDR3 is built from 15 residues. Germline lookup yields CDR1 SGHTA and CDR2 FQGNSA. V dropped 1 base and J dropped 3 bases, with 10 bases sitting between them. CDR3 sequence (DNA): TGTGCCAGCAGCTTAGTACAGGGTAACAATCAGCCCCAGCATTTT. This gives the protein CASSLVQGNNQPQHF.

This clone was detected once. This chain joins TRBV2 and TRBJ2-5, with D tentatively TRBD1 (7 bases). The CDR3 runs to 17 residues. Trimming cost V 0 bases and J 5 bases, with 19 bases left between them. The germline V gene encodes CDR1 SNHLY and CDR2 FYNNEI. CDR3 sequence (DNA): TGTGCCAGCAGTGAAGCTCGTGTAGGGGGCGGGGACGAGACCCAGTACTTC. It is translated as CASSEARVGGGDETQYF.

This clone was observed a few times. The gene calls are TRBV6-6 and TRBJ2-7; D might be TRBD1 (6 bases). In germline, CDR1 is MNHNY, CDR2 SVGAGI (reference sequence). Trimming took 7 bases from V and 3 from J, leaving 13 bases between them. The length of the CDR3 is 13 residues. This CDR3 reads CASNPTGVYEQYF. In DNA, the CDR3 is TGTGCCAGCAACCCGACAGGCGTCTACGAGCAGTACTTC.

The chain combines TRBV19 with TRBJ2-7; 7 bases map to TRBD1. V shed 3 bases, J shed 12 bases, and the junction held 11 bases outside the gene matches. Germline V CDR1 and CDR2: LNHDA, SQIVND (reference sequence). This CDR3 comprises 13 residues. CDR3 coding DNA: TGTGCCAGTAGTATTGGTGCGACAGGGTTCCTGTACTTC. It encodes CASSIGATGFLYF.

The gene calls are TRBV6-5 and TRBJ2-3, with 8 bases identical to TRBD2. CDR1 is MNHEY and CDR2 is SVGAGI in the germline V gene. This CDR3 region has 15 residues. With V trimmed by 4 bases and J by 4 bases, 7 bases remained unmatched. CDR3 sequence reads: CASSSAGGRPDTQYF. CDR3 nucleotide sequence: TGTGCCAGCAGTTCGGCGGGGGGAAGGCCAGATACGCAGTATTTT.

CDR3: CASSNPGLNTEAFF. The CDR3 region has the DNA TGTGCCAGCAGTAACCCAGGGTTGAACACTGAAGCTTTCTTT. The chain recombines TRBV2 with TRBJ1-1, with a weak D call TRBD1 (5 bases). Trimming cost V 5 bases and J 0 bases, with 10 bases left between them. CDR3 length: 14 amino acids. Germline V CDR1 and CDR2: SNHLY, FYNNEI.

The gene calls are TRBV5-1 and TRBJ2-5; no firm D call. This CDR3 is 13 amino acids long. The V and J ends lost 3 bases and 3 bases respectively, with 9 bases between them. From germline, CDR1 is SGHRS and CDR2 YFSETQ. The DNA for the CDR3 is TGCGCCAGCAGCTGGAACCAGGAAGAGACCCAGTACTTC. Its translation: CASSWNQEETQYF.

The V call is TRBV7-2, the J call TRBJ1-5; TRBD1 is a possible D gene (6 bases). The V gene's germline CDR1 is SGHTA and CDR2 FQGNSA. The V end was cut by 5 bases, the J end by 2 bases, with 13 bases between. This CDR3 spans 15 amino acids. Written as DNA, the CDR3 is TGTGCCAGCAGCATAAGGGGGTTTGGCAATCAGCCCCAGCATTTT. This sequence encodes CASSIRGFGNQPQHF.

CDR3 bases: TGTGCCAGCAGTGGTTCCGGGATCGGTGAGCAGTTCTTC. Its translation is CASSGSGIGEQFF. This rearrangement joins TRBV5-4 to TRBJ2-1; D is possibly TRBD2 (5 bases). This CDR3 has 13 residues. Germline V gene sequence: CDR1 SGHNT, CDR2 YYREEE (reference sequence). Trimming pared 5 bases from V and 9 bases from J, leaving 15 bases between.

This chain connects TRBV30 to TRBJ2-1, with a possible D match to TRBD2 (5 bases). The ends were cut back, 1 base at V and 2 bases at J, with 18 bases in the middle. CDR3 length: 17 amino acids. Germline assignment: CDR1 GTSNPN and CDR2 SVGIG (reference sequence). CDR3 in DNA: TGTGCCTGGAGTGGGGCGGGTCGCCCGGAGCCCTACAATGAGCAGTTCTTC. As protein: CAWSGAGRPEPYNEQFF.

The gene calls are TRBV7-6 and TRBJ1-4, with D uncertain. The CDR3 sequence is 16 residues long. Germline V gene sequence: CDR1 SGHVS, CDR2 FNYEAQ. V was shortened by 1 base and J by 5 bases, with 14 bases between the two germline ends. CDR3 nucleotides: TGTGCCAGCAGCTTAGGTCATTACAGAACCAATGAAAAACTGTTTTTT. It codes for CASSLGHYRTNEKLFF. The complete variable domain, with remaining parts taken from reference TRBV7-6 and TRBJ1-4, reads GAGVSQSPRYKVTKRGQDVALRCDPISGHVSLYWYRQALGQGPEFLTYFNYEAQQDKSGLPNDRFSAERPEGSISTLTIQRTEQRDSAMYRCASSLGHYRTNEKLFFGSGTQLSVL.